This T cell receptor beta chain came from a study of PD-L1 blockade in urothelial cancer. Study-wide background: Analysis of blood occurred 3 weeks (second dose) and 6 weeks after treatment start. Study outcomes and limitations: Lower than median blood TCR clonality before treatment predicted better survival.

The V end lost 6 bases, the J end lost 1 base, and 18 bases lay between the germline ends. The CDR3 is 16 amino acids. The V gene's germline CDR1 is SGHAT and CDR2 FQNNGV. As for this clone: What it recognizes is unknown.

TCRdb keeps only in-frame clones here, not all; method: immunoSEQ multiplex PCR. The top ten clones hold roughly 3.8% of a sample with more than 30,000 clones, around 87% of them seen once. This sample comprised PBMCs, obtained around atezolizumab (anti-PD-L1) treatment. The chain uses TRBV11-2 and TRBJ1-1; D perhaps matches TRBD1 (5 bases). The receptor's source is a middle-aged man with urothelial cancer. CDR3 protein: CASRPRVPGWNTEAFF. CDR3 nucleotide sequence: TGTGCCAGCAGACCCAGGGTTCCGGGCTGGAACACTGAAGCTTTCTTT.